This T cell receptor (beta chain) was identified during a study of blood T cells in healthy people across ages. Broader study findings: Long-lived donors carried more naive CD4+ cells and greater diversity than aged donors.

A second PCR of roughly 6 to 12 cycles used a sample-barcoded 5' primer and a J-beta primer mix. The yield of each sample was at least 2.5 million CDR3-containing paired-end reads. MiXCR, applied by TCRdb to the 5' RACE reads, yields one record per CDR3 protein. Of over 1,200,000 distinct CDR3 sequences in the sample, 59% are singletons; the top ten hold more than 6%. Germline V gives CDR1 LGHDT, CDR2 YNNKEL (reference sequence). The CDR3 sequence is 15 residues long. This clonotype was seen once. Its antigen is not identified. One end of the junction fails to match germline, which may point to a read error.

This receptor was identified in a man between 18 and 35 years old in good health. The rearrangement uses TRBV3-1 and TRBJ1-1, with a weak D call TRBD1 (6 bases). Sequenced sample: blood. The CDR3 region has the DNA TGTGCCGGCAGCTTCCAGGGGACGATGAACACTGAAGCTTTCTTT. It specifies CAGSFQGTMNTEAFF.